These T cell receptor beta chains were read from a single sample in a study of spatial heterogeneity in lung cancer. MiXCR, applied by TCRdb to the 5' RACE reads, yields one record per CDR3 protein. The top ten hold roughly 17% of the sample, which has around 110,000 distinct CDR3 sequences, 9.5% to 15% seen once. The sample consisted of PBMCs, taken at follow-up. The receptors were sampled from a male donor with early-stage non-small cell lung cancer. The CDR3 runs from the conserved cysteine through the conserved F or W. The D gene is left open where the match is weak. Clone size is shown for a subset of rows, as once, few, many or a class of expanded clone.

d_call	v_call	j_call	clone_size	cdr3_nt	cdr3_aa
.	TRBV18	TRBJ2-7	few	TGTGCCAGCTCACGATTAACAGGGACCACCTACGAGCAGTACTTC	CASSRLTGTTYEQYF
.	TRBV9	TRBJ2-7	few	TGTGCCAGCAGCGTGAAAGGGGGTATCCACGAGCAGTACTTC	CASSVKGGIHEQYF
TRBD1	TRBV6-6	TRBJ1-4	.	TGTGCCAGCAGATCCGGGACAGGGGCAAATGAAAAACTGTTTTTT	CASRSGTGANEKLFF
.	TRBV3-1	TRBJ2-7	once	TGTGCCAGCAGCCACTCAGCCGAGCAGTACTTC	CASSHSAEQYF
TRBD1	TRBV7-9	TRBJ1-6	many	TGTGCCAGCAGCTTAGCGGCAGGGGGCAATAATTCACCCCTCCACTTT	CASSLAAGGNNSPLHF
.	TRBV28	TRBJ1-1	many	TGTGCCAGCCAGGGTAACACTGAAGCTTTCTTT	CASQGNTEAFF
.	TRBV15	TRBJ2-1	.	TGTGCCACCAGCAGAGATCATGGTGAGGGGCGCGCTGAGCAGTTCTTC	CATSRDHGEGRAEQFF
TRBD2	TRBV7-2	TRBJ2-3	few	TGTGCCAGCAGCTTAGTAGCGGGGGCCACAGATACGCAGTATTTT	CASSLVAGATDTQYF
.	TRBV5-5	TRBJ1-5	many	TGTGCCAGCAGCTTGAACGCGGGGTCCAATCAGCCCCAGCATTTT	CASSLNAGSNQPQHF
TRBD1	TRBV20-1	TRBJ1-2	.	TGCAGTGCTACCAGGGGGTCCCTTCGAGACTATGGCTACACCTTC	CSATRGSLRDYGYTF
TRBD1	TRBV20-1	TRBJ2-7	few	TGCAGTGCTAGAGACCGGGACAGAGTCTACGAGCAGTACTTC	CSARDRDRVYEQYF
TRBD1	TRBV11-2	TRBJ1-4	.	TGTGCCAGCAGCCCAGGGACAGGTGATAATGAAAAACTGTTTTTT	CASSPGTGDNEKLFF
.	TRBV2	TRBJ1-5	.	TGTGCCAGCAGTCCCGTCTCGCCCACCGGGCCCCAGCATTTT	CASSPVSPTGPQHF
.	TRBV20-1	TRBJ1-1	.	TGCAGTGCTATACCTGGGGTCCACACTGAAGCTTTCTTT	CSAIPGVHTEAFF
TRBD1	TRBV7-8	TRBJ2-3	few	TGTGCCAGCAGCTCGGACAGGCCTTGGACGCAGTATTTT	CASSSDRPWTQYF
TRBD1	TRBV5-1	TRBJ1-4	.	TGCGCCAGCAGCCCGGGACAGAGTAATGAAAAACTGTTTTTT	CASSPGQSNEKLFF
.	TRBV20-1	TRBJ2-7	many	TGCAGTGCTGCTAGGGAGGTAGGGTACGAGCAGTACTTC	CSAAREVGYEQYF
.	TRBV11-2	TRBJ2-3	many	TGTGCCAGCAGCTCCCGGCGTACGGGGAAGGATACGCAGTATTTT	CASSSRRTGKDTQYF
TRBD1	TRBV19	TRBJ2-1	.	TGTGCCAGTAGTAGTGGGACAGGGGGGACCAATGAGCAGTTCTTC	CASSSGTGGTNEQFF
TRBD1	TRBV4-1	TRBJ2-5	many	TGCGCCAGCAGCTTACAGGGGGCCCAAGAGACCCAGTACTTC	CASSLQGAQETQYF
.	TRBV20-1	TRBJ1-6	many	TGCAGTGCTAGAGACCCCCGAAATTATTCACCCCTCCACTTT	CSARDPRNYSPLHF
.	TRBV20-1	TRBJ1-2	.	TGCAGTGCTCGCGAACCCCGGGACATCTATGGCTACACCTTC	CSAREPRDIYGYTF
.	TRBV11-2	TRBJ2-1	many	TGTGCCAGCAGCTTGGGCGGTAGAAGACTGTACAATGAGCAGTTCTTC	CASSLGGRRLYNEQFF
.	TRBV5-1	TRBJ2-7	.	TGCGCCAGCAGCCCCCGGGGGGCCGCCTACGAGCAGTACTTC	CASSPRGAAYEQYF
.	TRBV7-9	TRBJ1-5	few	TGTGCCAGCAGCTTAGTGCGTGGGGCGGGCAATCAGCCCCAGCATTTT	CASSLVRGAGNQPQHF
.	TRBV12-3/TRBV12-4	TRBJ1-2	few	TGTGCCAGCACCCTTGGATATGGCTACACCTTC	CASTLGYGYTF
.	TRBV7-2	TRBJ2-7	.	TGTGCCAGCAGCTTAGCAGAACGGGGGAGCTACGAGCAGTACTTC	CASSLAERGSYEQYF
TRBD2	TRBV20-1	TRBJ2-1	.	TGCAGTGCTGCCCTACCGGGACTAGTCGGGGAGCAGTTCTTC	CSAALPGLVGEQFF
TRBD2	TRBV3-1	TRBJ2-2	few	TGTGCCAGCAGCGCCCGGACTAGCGGGGGGGCGAACACCGGGGAGCTGTTTTTT	CASSARTSGGANTGELFF
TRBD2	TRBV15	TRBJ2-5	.	TGTGCCACCAGCAGCACGCGGACTAGCGGGTTCCAAGAGACCCAGTACTTC	CATSSTRTSGFQETQYF
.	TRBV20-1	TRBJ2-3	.	TGCAGTGCCCCCGGCGATAGGGTAACAGATACGCAGTATTTT	CSAPGDRVTDTQYF
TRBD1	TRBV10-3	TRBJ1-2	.	TGTGCCATCAGTGGCGCCGGACAGGGGTCCTATGGCTACACCTTC	CAISGAGQGSYGYTF
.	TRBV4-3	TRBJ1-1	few	TGCGCCAGCAGCCAAGGCACAGGAATAGACACTGAAGCTTTCTTT	CASSQGTGIDTEAFF
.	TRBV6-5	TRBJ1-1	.	TGTGCCAGCAGTTACTCGCTACCCACGAACACTGAAGCTTTCTTT	CASSYSLPTNTEAFF
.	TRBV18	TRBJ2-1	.	TGTGCCAGCTCACCTGCCTTGAATGAGCAGTTCTTC	CASSPALNEQFF
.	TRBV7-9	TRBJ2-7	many	TGTGCCAGCAGCTCTAGGACCACTTCCCACGAGCAGTACTTC	CASSSRTTSHEQYF
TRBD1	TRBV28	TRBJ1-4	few	TGTGCCAGCAGGTTGACAGGGGCCAATGAAAAACTGTTTTTT	CASRLTGANEKLFF
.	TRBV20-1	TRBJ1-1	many	TGCAGTGCTAGTTTGCTTGCTCCCACTGAAGCTTTCTTT	CSASLLAPTEAFF
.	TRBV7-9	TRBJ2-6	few	TGTGCCAGCAGCTTAGACGAGGCTTACTCTGGGGCCAACGTCCTGACTTTC	CASSLDEAYSGANVLTF
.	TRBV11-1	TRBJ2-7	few	TGTGCCAGCAGCTTACGCCGGGGCGGCTCCTACGAGCAGTACTTC	CASSLRRGGSYEQYF